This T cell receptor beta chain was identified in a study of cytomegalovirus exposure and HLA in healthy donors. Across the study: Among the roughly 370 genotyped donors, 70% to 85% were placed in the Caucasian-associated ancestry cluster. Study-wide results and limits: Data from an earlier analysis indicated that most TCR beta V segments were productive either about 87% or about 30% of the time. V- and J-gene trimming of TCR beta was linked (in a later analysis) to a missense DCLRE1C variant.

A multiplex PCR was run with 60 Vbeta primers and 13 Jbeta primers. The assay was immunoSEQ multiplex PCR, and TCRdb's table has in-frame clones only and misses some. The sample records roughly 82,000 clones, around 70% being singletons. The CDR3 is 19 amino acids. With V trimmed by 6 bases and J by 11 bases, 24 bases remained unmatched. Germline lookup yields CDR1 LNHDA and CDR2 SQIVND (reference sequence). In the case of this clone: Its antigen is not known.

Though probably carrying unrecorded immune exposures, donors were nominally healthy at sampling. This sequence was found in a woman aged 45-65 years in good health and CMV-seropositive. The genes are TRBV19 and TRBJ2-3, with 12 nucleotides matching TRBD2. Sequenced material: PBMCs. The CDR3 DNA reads TGTGCCAGTAGCCTAGCGCATCCGACTAGCGGGAGAAGGGGCTGGGGGCAGTATTTT. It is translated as CASSLAHPTSGRRGWGQYF.